One and the same sample provided the 22 T cell receptor beta chains below, sequenced in a study of blood T cell repertoires in COVID-19. Sequencing was performed with immunoSEQ multiplex PCR; in TCRdb, only in-frame clones are kept and a portion is missing. The data hold 130,000 to 150,000 clones, with approximately 80% observed a single time. The sample consisted of peripheral blood. All receptors come from a human donor in a cohort sampled during active COVID-19.

V usage is TRBV6-5 and J usage is TRBJ2-1; 11 nucleotides align to TRBD2. This CDR3 region has 13 residues. The V gene's germline CDR1 is MNHEY and CDR2 SVGAGI. V lost 8 bases and J lost 5; bases outside the gene matches: 2. As DNA, the CDR3 is TGTGCCAGCGGGACTAGCGGAAACAATGAGCAGTTCTTC. It translates to CASGTSGNNEQFF.

The V gene is TRBV30, the J gene TRBJ2-5; D is unclear. V lost 2 bases and J 1 base, leaving 2 bases between the germline ends. The CDR3 length is 11 residues. Germline CDR1 reads GTSNPN; CDR2 reads SVGIG (reference sequence). This chain's CDR3 is CAWSLQETQYF. The CDR3 DNA reads as TGTGCCTGGAGTCTCCAAGAGACCCAGTACTTC.

The CDR3 DNA reads as TGTGCCAGCAGTGAAAGCTGGGGGGGGGATCGTGAAAAACTGTTTTTT. It yields the protein CASSESWGGDREKLFF. The chain recombines TRBV6-1 with TRBJ1-4; tentatively, D is TRBD1 (5 bases). V was trimmed by 2 bases and J by 7 bases, leaving 17 bases between them. CDR3 length equals 16 residues. CDR1 MNHNS and CDR2 SASEGT come from the germline V gene.

The chain is built from TRBV6-5 and TRBJ1-1, with a possible D match to TRBD1 (5 bases). The V end lost 6 bases, the J end lost 6 bases, and 17 bases lay between the germline ends. CDR3 size: 14 residues. In germline, CDR1 is MNHEY, CDR2 SVGAGI. The CDR3 bases are TGTGCCAGCAGGCCCCCTGGGGGGAGCGCTGAAGCTTTCTTT. Its translation: CASRPPGGSAEAFF.

This chain joins TRBV19 and TRBJ1-1; TRBD1 matches 10 bases. The CDR3 is 14 residues long. Losses at the gene ends were 8 bases for V and 5 bases for J; bases not matched to a gene: 8. The germline gives CDR1 LNHDA, CDR2 SQIVND (reference sequence). The CDR3 is CASRTGGVGTEAFF. The CDR3 nucleotides read TGTGCCAGTCGGACAGGGGGGGTTGGTACTGAAGCTTTCTTT.

This clone appeared once. The J gene is TRBJ2-3, the V gene TRBV19, with 11 bases fitting TRBD2. With 5 bases clipped from V and 5 bases from J, the junction kept 6 bases outside the gene matches. The germline V gene encodes CDR1 LNHDA and CDR2 SQIVND (reference sequence). The CDR3 runs to 15 residues. Here the CDR3 reads CASSPLAGAGDTQYF. The CDR3 DNA reads TGTGCCAGTAGTCCACTAGCGGGGGCGGGAGATACGCAGTATTTT.

This clone appeared a single time. The V call is TRBV19, the J call TRBJ1-1, with D possibly being TRBD1 (6 bases). The V and J ends lost 3 bases and 5 bases respectively, with 13 bases between them. Germline V gene lookup returns CDR1 LNHDA and CDR2 SQIVND (reference sequence). This CDR3 region has 14 residues. CDR3 nucleotide sequence: TGTGCCAGTAGTATCTCTGCAGGGGAAACTGAAGCTTTCTTT. The encoded protein is CASSISAGETEAFF.

This rearrangement joins TRBV19 to TRBJ2-3; D is perhaps TRBD2 (5 bases). The CDR3 is 16 residues long. Deletions cut 5 bases from V and 0 bases from J, with 15 bases between. Germline V gene data show CDR1 as LNHDA and CDR2 as SQIVND (reference sequence). DNA for the CDR3: TGTGCCAGTAGTCCCCGACTACAACCTAGCACAGATACGCAGTATTTT. Encoded protein: CASSPRLQPSTDTQYF.

The chain carries TRBV5-6 and TRBJ2-1, with D hard to call. Germline V lookup: CDR1 SGHDT, CDR2 YYEEEE. CDR3 length: 14 amino acids. V was cut by 0 bases and J by 3 bases, with 7 bases left in between. CDR3: CASSLEQNYNEQFF. The CDR3 bases are TGTGCCAGCAGCTTGGAGCAAAACTACAATGAGCAGTTCTTC.

This chain links TRBV2 with TRBJ1-2; the D gene is possibly TRBD1 (6 bases). Germline CDR1 is SNHLY and CDR2 is FYNNEI. This CDR3 spans 13 amino acids. Trimming removed 5 bases at V and 8 bases at J, with 15 bases between. CDR3 coding DNA: TGTGCCAGCAGTCCAACAAGACAGGACGGCTACACCTTC. As protein: CASSPTRQDGYTF.

In its sample, this clone was seen a few times. The chain uses TRBV5-1 and TRBJ2-3, with D possibly being TRBD2 (5 bases). This CDR3 has 16 residues. Trimming left V 4 bases short and J 0 bases short, with 15 bases between. Germline V lookup: CDR1 SGHRS, CDR2 YFSETQ. CDR3 bases: TGCGCCAGCAGCCCCGCTACTAGATTCAGCACAGATACGCAGTATTTT. This codes for CASSPATRFSTDTQYF.

The J gene is TRBJ2-1, the V gene TRBV5-1, with TRBD2 as a possible D gene (6 bases). With 0 bases removed from V and 3 bases from J, the gap between germline ends came to 13 bases. This CDR3 spans 16 amino acids. The V gene's germline CDR1 is SGHRS and CDR2 YFSETQ. The CDR3 sequence: CASSLAGVLFYNEQFF. The CDR3 DNA reads TGCGCCAGCAGCTTGGCGGGGGTATTGTTCTACAATGAGCAGTTCTTC. Full variable domain (rest looked up from reference TRBV5-1 and TRBJ2-1): KAGVTQTPRYLIKTRGQQVTLSCSPISGHRSVSWYQQTPGQGLQFLFEYFSETQRNKGNFPGRFSGRQFSNSRSEMNVSTLELGDSALYLCASSLAGVLFYNEQFFGPGTRLTVL.

V gene TRBV6-5 combines with J gene TRBJ2-1; 9 positions agree with TRBD1. The germline V gene encodes CDR1 MNHEY and CDR2 SVGAGI. This CDR3 has 15 residues. Unmatched junction bases numbered 15, after V lost 8 bases and J lost 10 bases. The CDR3 coding sequence is TGTGCCAGCGGCGTTAGACAGGGGGGCCCCAGGGAGCAGTTCTTC. This encodes CASGVRQGGPREQFF.

V usage is TRBV7-9 and J usage is TRBJ1-3; maybe TRBD1 (5 bases). Germline-derived CDR1 and CDR2 are SEHNR and FQNEAQ (reference sequence). The CDR3 extends over 16 amino acids. The ends were cut back, 0 bases at V and 4 bases at J, with 13 bases in the middle. CDR3 protein: CASSLASAGQGNTIYF. As DNA, the CDR3 is TGTGCCAGCAGCTTAGCGTCGGCAGGGCAGGGAAACACCATATATTTT.

CDR3 region: CAWTSGRGPDTQYF. CDR3 bases: TGTGCCTGGACTAGCGGGAGGGGTCCCGATACGCAGTATTTT. The rearrangement joins TRBV30 to TRBJ2-3; TRBD2 matches 12 bases. The V segment lost 4 bases and the J segment 6 bases; nucleotides outside the gene matches: 5. CDR3 length: 14 amino acids. Germline values: CDR1 GTSNPN, CDR2 SVGIG (reference sequence).

V is TRBV4-1 and J is TRBJ2-7; TRBD1 is a possible D gene (5 bases). The CDR3 is made up of 14 amino acids. The germline V and J ends were trimmed by 1 base and 5 bases, with 12 bases remaining between them. Germline CDR1 reads MGHRA; CDR2 reads YSYEKL. The CDR3 DNA follows: TGCGCCAGCAGCCAAGTGCAGGGTGACAACGAGCAGTACTTC. It yields the protein CASSQVQGDNEQYF.

The chain combines TRBV6-5 with TRBJ2-2; D is possibly TRBD2 (6 bases). Trimming removed 8 bases at V and 0 bases at J, with 10 bases between. This CDR3 is built from 14 residues. Germline assignment: CDR1 MNHEY and CDR2 SVGAGI. In nucleotides, the CDR3 is TGTGCCAGCGGAGGGGACTCGAACACCGGGGAGCTGTTTTTT. Amino acid sequence: CASGGDSNTGELFF.

The rearrangement joins TRBV19 to TRBJ2-7; 7 bases align to TRBD1. J lost 7 bases, V lost 8 bases, and 14 bases had no gene match. CDR3 size: 14 residues. From germline, CDR1 is LNHDA and CDR2 SQIVND (reference sequence). CDR3 coding DNA: TGTGCCAGTCAAAAGGGACAGTCGATTGGGGAGCAGTACTTC. Protein sequence: CASQKGQSIGEQYF.

The chain recombines TRBV7-2 with TRBJ1-6, with a weak D call TRBD1 (6 bases). Germline values: CDR1 SGHTA, CDR2 FQGNSA. This CDR3 contains 15 residues. Trimming left V 5 bases short and J 5 bases short, with 13 bases between. The CDR3 DNA reads TGTGCCAGCAGCCCTGGGACACCCGATAATTCACCCCTCCACTTT. It specifies CASSPGTPDNSPLHF.

The sample holds a few counts of this clone. The chain combines TRBV15 with TRBJ1-5, with unresolved D. From germline, CDR1 is LNHNV and CDR2 YYDKDF (reference sequence). The CDR3 is 15 residues long. Trimming took 0 bases from V and 6 from J, leaving 12 bases between them. The CDR3 bases are TGTGCCACCAGCAGAGATCTTATGGCCACTCAGCCCCAGCATTTT. The encoded protein is CATSRDLMATQPQHF.

The chain combines TRBV11-1 with TRBJ2-3; D ambiguous. This CDR3 region has 15 residues. Trimming took 0 bases from V and 0 from J, leaving 7 bases between them. Germline values: CDR1 SGHAT, CDR2 FQDESV (reference sequence). CDR3 region: CASSLAPTSTDTQYF. CDR3 nucleotide sequence: TGTGCCAGCAGCTTAGCGCCGACAAGCACAGATACGCAGTATTTT.

The chain combines TRBV9 with TRBJ2-2, with 15 bases fitting TRBD2. The CDR3 runs 17 residues. The J segment lost 5 bases and the V segment lost 4 bases, leaving 6 bases of the junction unmatched. Germline V gene sequence: CDR1 SGDLS, CDR2 YYNGEE. This CDR3 reads CASSPWTSGRGTGELFF. The CDR3 nucleotides are TGTGCCAGCAGCCCTTGGACTAGCGGGAGGGGGACCGGGGAGCTGTTTTTT.